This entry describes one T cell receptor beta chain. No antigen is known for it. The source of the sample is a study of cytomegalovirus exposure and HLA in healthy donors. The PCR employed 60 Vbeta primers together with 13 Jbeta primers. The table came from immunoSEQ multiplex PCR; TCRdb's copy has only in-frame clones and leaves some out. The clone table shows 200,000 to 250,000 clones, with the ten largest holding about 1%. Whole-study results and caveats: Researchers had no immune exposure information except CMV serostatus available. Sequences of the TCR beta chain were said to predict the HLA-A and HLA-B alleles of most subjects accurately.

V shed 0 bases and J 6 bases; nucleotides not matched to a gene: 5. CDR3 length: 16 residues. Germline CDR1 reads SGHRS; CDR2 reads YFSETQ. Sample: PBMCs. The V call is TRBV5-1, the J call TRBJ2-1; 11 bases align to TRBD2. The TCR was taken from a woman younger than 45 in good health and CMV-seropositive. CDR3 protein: CASSLVGTSGFNEQFF. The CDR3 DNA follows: TGCGCCAGCAGCTTGGTTGGGACTAGCGGTTTCAATGAGCAGTTCTTC.